This TCR beta chain came from a study of CD8 T cells in Susac syndrome. Negative isolation was used for CD8+ and CD4+ T cells, and FACS enrichment was applied to TEMRA cells. Study-wide results and caveats: The authors acknowledged that the study's TCR sequencing and HLA analysis involved relatively few individuals.

The CDR3 has 13 residues. Trimming cost V 5 bases and J 2 bases; bases outside gene matches: 2. Germline V lookup: CDR1 PRHDT, CDR2 FYEKMQ (reference sequence). Notes on this clonotype: Antigen specificity is unknown.

A quantity of about 0.45 to 1 ug RNA underwent reverse transcription using random hexamers. The immunoSEQ assay covered 54 Vbeta and 13 Jbeta segments for CDR3. In TCRdb, the immunoSEQ multiplex PCR reads were re-called with MiXCR into one record per CDR3 protein. The table lists about 180,000 distinct CDR3 sequences, around 96% of them singletons. The sequence was collected from a human donor with multiple sclerosis. Input material: CD8+ T cells from PBMCs. The genes are TRBV13 and TRBJ2-5, with 7 positions matching TRBD2. CDR3 in DNA: TGTGCCAGCAGCGCGGGGGAGCAAGAGACCCAGTACTTC. Translating gives CASSAGEQETQYF. Combining the CDR3 with reference TRBV13 and TRBJ2-5 gives the whole variable domain AAGVIQSPRHLIKEKRETATLKCYPIPRHDTVYWYQQGPGQDPQFLISFYEKMQSDKGSIPDRFSAQQFSDYHSELNMSSLELGDSALYFCASSAGEQETQYFGPGTRLLVL.